A selection of T cell receptor beta chains follows, all from one sample in a study of vaccination and CD4 T cells after COVID-19. No antigen has been identified for these receptors. TCRdb called the PCR reads again in MiXCR, with one record for every CDR3 protein. In the table there are approximately 17,000 distinct CDR3 sequences, 57% of which are singletons. Sequenced input: CD4+ T cells from blood, cultured in vitro. These receptors were taken from a human donor who had recovered from COVID-19. The CDR3 runs from the conserved cysteine through the conserved F or W. A D gene is named only where the DNA matches it firmly. Where a row states a size, it is once, few, many or the class of an expanded clone; other rows omit it.

size: .; J: TRBJ2-3; V: TRBV7-7; length: 14; D: TRBD2; CDR3: CASSSGTSADTQYF; DNA: TGTGCTAGCAGCTCCGGGACTAGTGCAGATACGCAGTATTTT
size: .; J: TRBJ2-3; V: TRBV20-1; length: 14; D: .; CDR3: CSARGREYTDTQYF; DNA: TGCAGTGCCAGGGGGCGGGAGTACACAGATACGCAGTATTTT
size: .; J: TRBJ1-1; V: TRBV20-1; length: 14; D: .; CDR3: CSAGREFGFSEAFF; DNA: TGCAGTGCCGGGCGCGAGTTTGGGTTCTCTGAAGCTTTCTTT
size: once; J: TRBJ2-7; V: TRBV7-3; length: 17; D: TRBD2; CDR3: CASSPGTSGRIDYEQYF; DNA: TGTGCCAGCAGTCCCGGGACTAGCGGGAGAATAGACTACGAGCAGTACTTC
size: .; J: TRBJ2-7; V: TRBV20-1; length: 15; D: TRBD2; CDR3: CSASFSGLESYEQYF; DNA: TGCAGTGCTTCCTTCTCGGGACTAGAAAGCTACGAGCAGTACTTC
size: .; J: TRBJ1-1; V: TRBV6-5; length: 12; D: .; CDR3: CASSSWTLEAFF; DNA: TGTGCCAGCAGTTCCTGGACACTTGAAGCTTTCTTT
size: .; J: TRBJ2-3; V: TRBV21-1; length: 17; D: .; CDR3: CASSKGEGTGSTDTQYF; DNA: TGTGCCAGCAGCAAAGGGGAGGGGACAGGGAGCACAGATACGCAGTATTTT
size: few; J: TRBJ2-2; V: TRBV7-9; length: 13; D: .; CDR3: CASSLQGTGELFF; DNA: TGTGCCAGCAGCCTACAGGGAACCGGGGAGCTGTTTTTT
size: few; J: TRBJ1-1; V: TRBV20-1; length: 14; D: TRBD1; CDR3: CSALTGGAGTEAFF; DNA: TGCAGTGCTTTGACAGGGGGCGCGGGCACTGAAGCTTTCTTT
size: .; J: TRBJ1-2; V: TRBV11-2; length: 14; D: TRBD1; CDR3: CASSPGQGGYGYTF; DNA: TGTGCCAGCAGCCCGGGACAGGGGGGCTATGGCTACACCTTC
size: .; J: TRBJ2-3; V: TRBV27; length: 10; D: .; CDR3: CASLWETQYF; DNA: TGTGCCAGCCTCTGGGAAACGCAGTATTTT
size: .; J: TRBJ1-6; V: TRBV6-1; length: 14; D: TRBD1; CDR3: CASRPGQVNSPLHF; DNA: TGTGCCAGCAGGCCGGGACAGGTGAATTCACCCCTCCACTTT
size: .; J: TRBJ1-2; V: TRBV30; length: 13; D: TRBD1; CDR3: CAWSLDRDYGYTF; DNA: TGTGCCTGGAGTTTGGACAGGGACTATGGCTACACCTTC
size: .; J: TRBJ1-6; V: TRBV7-2; length: 15; D: .; CDR3: CASSLGAAMGSPLHF; DNA: TGTGCCAGCAGCTTAGGCGCCGCCATGGGGTCACCCCTCCACTTT
size: .; J: TRBJ2-3; V: TRBV20-1; length: 15; D: TRBD1; CDR3: CSAQDRGLGTDTQYF; DNA: TGCAGTGCACAAGACAGGGGCCTAGGGACAGATACGCAGTATTTT
size: .; J: TRBJ2-2; V: TRBV30; length: 16; D: .; CDR3: CAWRVPRGGNTGELFF; DNA: TGTGCCTGGAGGGTCCCCAGGGGAGGGAACACCGGGGAGCTGTTTTTT
size: .; J: TRBJ1-1; V: TRBV7-9; length: 14; D: .; CDR3: CASSFGAANTEAFF; DNA: TGTGCCAGCAGCTTTGGAGCGGCGAACACTGAAGCTTTCTTT
size: .; J: TRBJ1-1; V: TRBV18; length: 16; D: TRBD1; CDR3: CASSPGTGYTNTEAFF; DNA: TGTGCCAGCTCACCAGGGACAGGGTATACGAACACTGAAGCTTTCTTT
size: .; J: TRBJ2-7; V: TRBV4-1; length: 14; D: .; CDR3: CASSQAGGTYEQYF; DNA: TGCGCCAGCAGCCAAGCCGGGGGAACCTACGAGCAGTACTTC
size: .; J: TRBJ1-5; V: TRBV27; length: 13; D: TRBD1; CDR3: CASGRQGMQPQHF; DNA: TGTGCCAGCGGTCGACAGGGGATGCAGCCCCAGCATTTT
size: .; J: TRBJ1-3; V: TRBV6-5; length: 15; D: .; CDR3: CASSYRGTGGNTIYF; DNA: TGTGCCAGCAGTTACAGAGGGACGGGTGGAAACACCATATATTTT
size: .; J: TRBJ2-7; V: TRBV29-1; length: 12; D: .; CDR3: CSVEHRVGEQYF; DNA: TGCAGCGTTGAACATCGGGTGGGGGAGCAGTACTTC
size: .; J: TRBJ2-4; V: TRBV15; length: 14; D: .; CDR3: CATSRALAKNIQYF; DNA: TGTGCCACCAGCAGAGCCCTAGCCAAAAACATTCAGTACTTC
size: .; J: TRBJ2-7; V: TRBV6-5; length: 16; D: TRBD1; CDR3: CASSLSHGQGFYEQYF; DNA: TGTGCCAGCAGTTTGTCCCATGGACAGGGATTCTACGAGCAGTACTTC
size: .; J: TRBJ1-2; V: TRBV6-2/TRBV6-3; length: 15; D: TRBD1; CDR3: CASSYSGRGLSGYTF; DNA: TGTGCCAGCAGTTACTCGGGCAGGGGGCTTTCTGGCTACACCTTC
size: .; J: TRBJ2-7; V: TRBV6-1; length: 13; D: .; CDR3: CASTDRETNEQYF; DNA: TGTGCCAGCACCGACAGAGAAACCAACGAGCAGTACTTC
size: few; J: TRBJ1-5; V: TRBV12-3/TRBV12-4; length: 13; D: .; CDR3: CASRRLDNQPQHF; DNA: TGTGCCAGCAGAAGACTCGACAATCAGCCCCAGCATTTT
size: once; J: TRBJ2-5; V: TRBV5-1; length: 13; D: .; CDR3: CASSRGQQETQYF; DNA: TGCGCCAGCAGTCGGGGCCAACAAGAGACCCAGTACTTC
size: .; J: TRBJ2-3; V: TRBV20-1; length: 12; D: TRBD2; CDR3: CSAAGEADTQYF; DNA: TGCAGTGCCGCGGGAGAGGCAGATACGCAGTATTTT
size: .; J: TRBJ2-7; V: TRBV20-1; length: 14; D: TRBD2; CDR3: CSTRASGILYEQYF; DNA: TGCAGCACTAGGGCCAGCGGGATATTGTACGAGCAGTACTTC